This record concerns one T cell receptor beta chain sequence. The data are from a study of shared clonotypes between healthy human individuals. For every subset, genomic DNA was evenly distributed across several immunoSEQ plates. The method was immunoSEQ multiplex PCR; TCRdb's version includes in-frame clones alone and lacks a portion of them. The sample includes about 480,000 clones, 79% of them seen just once. This CDR3 spans 14 amino acids. The junction had 13 bases not matched to a gene; V was cut back by 10 bases and J by 6 bases. Germline CDR1 and CDR2: SGHTS and YDEGEE. Unsorted material relied on approximately 90 million PBMCs as the source of genomic DNA.

The V call is TRBV5-8, the J call TRBJ2-1, with 7 bases matching TRBD2. The sample comprised PBMCs. The sequence was collected from a woman aged 40 to 55 in good health. Some clones in this sample may be carry-over from other donors' samples. The CDR3 DNA follows: TGTGCCGGCACCCTGAGGGAGGGCTTCAATGAGCAGTTCTTC. Its translation is CAGTLREGFNEQFF.